This T cell receptor beta chain appears in the sequencing data of a study of shared clonotypes between healthy human individuals. V gave up 1 base and J gave up 7 bases; unmatched junction bases: 8. The CDR3 covers 16 residues. Germline CDR1 and CDR2: SGHTS and YDEGEE. TCRdb keeps only in-frame clones here, not all; method: immunoSEQ multiplex PCR. The profile shows more than 2 million clones, 90% to 97% of them singletons. Sequenced input: naive CD4+ T cells sorted from blood. The subset here: CD45RA+ positively selected. The rearrangement uses TRBV5-8 and TRBJ1-6; 7 bases line up with TRBD1. The clonotype originates from a man aged 18 to 29 in good health. The CDR3 nucleotides read TGTGCCAGCAGCTTGAGTACAGGGGTGATCAATTCACCCCTCCACTTT. It encodes CASSLSTGVINSPLHF.